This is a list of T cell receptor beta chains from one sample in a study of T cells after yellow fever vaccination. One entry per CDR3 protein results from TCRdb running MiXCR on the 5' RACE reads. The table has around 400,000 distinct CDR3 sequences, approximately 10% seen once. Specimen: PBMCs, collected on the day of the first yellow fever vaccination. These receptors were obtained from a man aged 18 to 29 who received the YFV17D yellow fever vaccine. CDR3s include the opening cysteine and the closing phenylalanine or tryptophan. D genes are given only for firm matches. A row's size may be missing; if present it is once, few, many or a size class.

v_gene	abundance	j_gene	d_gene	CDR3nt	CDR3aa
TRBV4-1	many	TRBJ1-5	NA	TGCGCCAGCAGCCAGGCCGGTAATCAGCCCCAGCATTTT	CASSQAGNQPQHF
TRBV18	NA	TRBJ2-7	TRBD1	TGTGCCAGCTCACAGAACTCGGACAGGGAAAAGCAGTACTTC	CASSQNSDREKQYF
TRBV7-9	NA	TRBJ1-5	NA	TGTGCCAGCAGTAGGGGCATCGATCAGCCCCAGCATTTT	CASSRGIDQPQHF
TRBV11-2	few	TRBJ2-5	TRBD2	TGTGCCAGCAGCTTAGTTAGCCAAGCGGGGCAAGAGACCCAGTACTTC	CASSLVSQAGQETQYF
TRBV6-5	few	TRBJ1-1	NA	TGTGCCAGCAGTTATAGTCAACGGGGGAAGAACACTGAAGCTTTCTTT	CASSYSQRGKNTEAFF
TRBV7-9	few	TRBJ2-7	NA	TGTGCCAGCAGCTTCGGGACTCCCTACCAGCAGTACTTC	CASSFGTPYQQYF
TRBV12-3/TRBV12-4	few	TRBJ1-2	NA	TGTGCCAGCAGTATGACAGTTGGGGATGGCTACACCTTC	CASSMTVGDGYTF
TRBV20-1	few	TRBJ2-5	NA	TGCAGTGCTAGAGTCGCAGGATTGAAGACCCAGTACTTC	CSARVAGLKTQYF
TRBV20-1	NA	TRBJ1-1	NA	TGCAGTGCCCCAAGAGAGACTGAAGCTTTCTTT	CSAPRETEAFF
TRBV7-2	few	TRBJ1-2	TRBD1	TGTGCCAGCAGCTTATTATTGACAGGGTATGGCTACACCTTC	CASSLLLTGYGYTF
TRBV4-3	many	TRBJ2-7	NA	TGCGCCAGCAGCCAAGAATTTATGGGGGGCGGGCAGTACTTC	CASSQEFMGGGQYF
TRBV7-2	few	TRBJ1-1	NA	TGTGCCAGCAGCTTACCTAGAATGAACACTGAAGCTTTCTTT	CASSLPRMNTEAFF
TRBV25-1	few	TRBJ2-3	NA	TGTGCCAGCAGTGAATGGAGAACAGATACGCAGTATTTT	CASSEWRTDTQYF
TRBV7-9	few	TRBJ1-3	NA	TGTGCCAGCAGCACCTTCGACAGTGGGCTCGGAAACACCATATATTTT	CASSTFDSGLGNTIYF